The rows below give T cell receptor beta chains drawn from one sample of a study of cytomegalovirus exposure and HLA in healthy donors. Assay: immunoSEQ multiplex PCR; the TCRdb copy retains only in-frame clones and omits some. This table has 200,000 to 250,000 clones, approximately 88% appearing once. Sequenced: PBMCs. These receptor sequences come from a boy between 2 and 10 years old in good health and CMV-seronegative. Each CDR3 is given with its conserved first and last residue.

CASSPGPWGPPGTQYF,TRBV7-9
CASSFGDRGYEQYF,TRBV7-8
CAWSVKPSGSGDEQFF,TRBV30
CSGPPGLADNEQFF,TRBV29-1
CASSGPTDTQYF,TRBV2
CASSITGSSYEQYF,TRBV19
CASSYSTGRGETQYF,TRBV6-5
CASSLLAGGRSSYEQYF,TRBV6-7
CASSAVAGRMETQYF,TRBV9
CASSVSRTGSRGYTF,TRBV9
CASSIDASGGEYF,TRBV19
CASSMGGTEAFF,TRBV19
CASSPSGIDGYTF,TRBV7-3
CASSMVTAQETQYF,TRBV19
CASSPGQGAWFF,TRBV5-6
CASSLVTSGGANEQFF,TRBV7-4
CAIASRTGGYGYAF,TRBV2
CASSRAAGGYGYTF,TRBV7-2
CAWETSGGNTGELFF,TRBV30
CASSPRTSLETQYF,TRBV7-9
CASDRDNYGYTF,TRBV11-2
CASSEGPTSASSYNEQFF,TRBV2
CASSLGLESGEQFF,TRBV11-2
CASLSGRGQETQYF,TRBV2
CAWSVTTANTEAFF,TRBV30
CASSLAGTGELFF,TRBV5-1
CATSRAQTMNTEAFF,TRBV15
CASSLSGGETQYF,TRBV5-6
CASSYSPGHGDTIYF,TRBV6-6
CSVELAGFYNEQFF,TRBV29-1
CASSTTGGHQPQHF,TRBV6-5
CAWRKQGIETQYF,TRBV30
CASSIGTGYEQYF,TRBV19
CASSTTSGSYEQYF,TRBV4-1
CAWRRRPGGLAGPYEQYF,TRBV30
CASRLGLAEIYEQYF,TRBV2
CAISESSGRTDTQYF,TRBV10-3
CASSYGTSVNEQFF,TRBV28
CASSFDSYSNQPQHF,TRBV27
CAWSGLNTDTQYF,TRBV30
CASSSPGTGSYAGELFF,TRBV11-1
CASSLWGGEAFF,TRBV7-8
CASSHTGRNKQFF,TRBV14
CAIAGLVEQFF,TRBV28
CASSYRGQGGETQYF,TRBV6-5
CASSQRLSGNTIYF,TRBV14
CASSTDRYMNTEAFF,TRBV19
CASSQEKGEGTDTQYF,TRBV4-1
CAWSAHRYPYEQYF,TRBV30
CASSPDRPGLTDGYTF,TRBV9
CASSAGGGNQPQHF,TRBV5-4
CASSDPRWTGGKMAGELFF,TRBV7-9
CAAGSYGYTF,TRBV19
CSVEGGEGSSGANVLTF,TRBV29-1
CASSSTGPNQPQHF,TRBV7-3
CASSRWTGDYEQYF,TRBV6-5
CASSVSRSDDEQFF,TRBV9